This T cell receptor (beta chain) was sequenced during a study of shared T cell receptors in the human thymus. The CDR3 loop spans 11 amino acids. The V end was cut by 7 bases, the J end by 4 bases, with 7 bases between. The V gene's germline CDR1 is MDHEN and CDR2 SYDVKM. Sequencing used immunoSEQ multiplex PCR; TCRdb keeps in-frame clones, though not all of them. This table has about 380,000 clones, more than 85% appearing once. The genes are TRBV28 and TRBJ2-5; D ambiguous. The sequence was collected from a human donor. The source material was thymocytes. In DNA form, the CDR3 reads TGTGCCAGCACACAAGGAGAGACCCAGTACTTC. Its translation: CASTQGETQYF.